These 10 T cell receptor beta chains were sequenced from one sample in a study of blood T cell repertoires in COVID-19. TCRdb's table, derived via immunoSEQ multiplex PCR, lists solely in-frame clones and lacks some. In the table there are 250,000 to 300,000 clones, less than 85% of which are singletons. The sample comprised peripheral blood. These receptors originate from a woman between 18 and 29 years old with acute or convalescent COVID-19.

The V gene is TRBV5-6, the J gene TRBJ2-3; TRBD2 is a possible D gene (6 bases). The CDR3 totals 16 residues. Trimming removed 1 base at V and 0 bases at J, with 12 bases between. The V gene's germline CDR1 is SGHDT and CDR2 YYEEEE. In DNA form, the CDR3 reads TGTGCCAGCAGCTTGTTTCAGCGGGCAAGCACAGATACGCAGTATTTT. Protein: CASSLFQRASTDTQYF.

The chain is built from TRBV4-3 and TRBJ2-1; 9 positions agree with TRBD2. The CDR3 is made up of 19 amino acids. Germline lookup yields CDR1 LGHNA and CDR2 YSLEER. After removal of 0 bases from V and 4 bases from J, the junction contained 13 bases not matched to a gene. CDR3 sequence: CASSQDLFGSGRFYNEQFF. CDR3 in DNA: TGCGCCAGCAGCCAAGATCTTTTTGGTAGCGGGAGATTTTACAATGAGCAGTTCTTC.

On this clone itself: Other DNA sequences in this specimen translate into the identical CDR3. CDR3 loop: CASSLGGSSYNSPLHF. CDR3 DNA sequence: TGTGCCAGCAGTTTGGGGGGTAGCTCCTATAATTCACCCCTCCACTTT. The J gene is TRBJ1-6, the V gene TRBV28, with D possibly matching TRBD1 (5 bases). With 3 bases removed from V and 0 bases from J, the gap between germline ends came to 9 bases. Germline values: CDR1 MDHEN, CDR2 SYDVKM. This CDR3 contains 16 residues. Drawing the rest from reference TRBV28 and TRBJ1-6, the complete variable domain is DVKVTQSSRYLVKRTGEKVFLECVQDMDHENMFWYRQDPGLGLRLIYFSYDVKMKEKGDIPEGYSVSREKKERFSLILESASTNQTSMYLCASSLGGSSYNSPLHFGNGTRLTVT.

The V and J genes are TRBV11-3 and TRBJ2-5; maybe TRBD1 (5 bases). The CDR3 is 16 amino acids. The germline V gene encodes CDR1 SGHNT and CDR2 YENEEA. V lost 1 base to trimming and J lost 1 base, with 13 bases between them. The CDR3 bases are TGTGCCAGCAGCTTAGGGGCAGGACATCCCCAAGAGACCCAGTACTTC. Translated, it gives CASSLGAGHPQETQYF. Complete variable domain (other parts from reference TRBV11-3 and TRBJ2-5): EAGVVQSPRYKIIEKKQPVAFWCNPISGHNTLYWYLQNLGQGPELLIRYENEEAVDDSQLPKDRFSAERLKGVDSTLKIQPAELGDSAVYLCASSLGAGHPQETQYFGPGTRLLVL.

The CDR3 here is CASSFGGSGYEQYF. The CDR3 region has the DNA TGTGCCAGCAGTTTCGGAGGGTCTGGCTACGAGCAGTACTTC. The genes are TRBV28 and TRBJ2-7; the D gene is possibly TRBD2 (6 bases). V dropped 3 bases and J dropped 3 bases, with 12 bases sitting between them. This CDR3 has 14 amino acids. CDR1 is MDHEN, CDR2 SYDVKM, per germline. Supplemented by reference TRBV28 and TRBJ2-7, the full variable domain reads DVKVTQSSRYLVKRTGEKVFLECVQDMDHENMFWYRQDPGLGLRLIYFSYDVKMKEKGDIPEGYSVSREKKERFSLILESASTNQTSMYLCASSFGGSGYEQYFGPGTRLTVT.

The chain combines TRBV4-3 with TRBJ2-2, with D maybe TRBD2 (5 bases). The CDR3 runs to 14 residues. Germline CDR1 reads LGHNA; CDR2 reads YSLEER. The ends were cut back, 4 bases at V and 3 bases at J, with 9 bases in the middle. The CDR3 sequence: CASSPRTYTGELFF. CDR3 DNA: TGCGCCAGCAGCCCAAGGACTTACACCGGGGAGCTGTTTTTT.

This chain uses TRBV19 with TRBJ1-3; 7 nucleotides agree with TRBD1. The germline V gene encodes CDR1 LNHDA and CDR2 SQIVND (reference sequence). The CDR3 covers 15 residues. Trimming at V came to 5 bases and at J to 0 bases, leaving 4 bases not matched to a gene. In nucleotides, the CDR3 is TGTGCCAGTAGTTATGACAGGGCCTCTGGAAACACCATATATTTT. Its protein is CASSYDRASGNTIYF.

The CDR3 nucleotides are TGTGCCAGCATCAAGTTGAGGGAGGGGTACAATGAGCAGTTCTTC. It is translated as CASIKLREGYNEQFF. This chain uses TRBV7-2 with TRBJ2-1; 7 bases are a match to TRBD2. J lost 4 bases, V lost 7 bases, and 10 bases had no gene match. This CDR3 has 15 residues. In germline, CDR1 is SGHTA, CDR2 FQGNSA.

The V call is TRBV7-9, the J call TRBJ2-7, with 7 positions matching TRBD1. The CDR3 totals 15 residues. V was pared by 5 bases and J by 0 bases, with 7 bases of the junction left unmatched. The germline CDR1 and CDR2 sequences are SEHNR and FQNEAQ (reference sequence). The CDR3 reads CASSPPQGDSYEQYF. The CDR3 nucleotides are TGTGCCAGCAGCCCACCCCAGGGGGACTCCTACGAGCAGTACTTC.

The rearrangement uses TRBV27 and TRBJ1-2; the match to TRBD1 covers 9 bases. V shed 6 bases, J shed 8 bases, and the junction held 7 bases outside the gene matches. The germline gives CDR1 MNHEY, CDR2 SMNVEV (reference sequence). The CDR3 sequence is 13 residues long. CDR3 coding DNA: TGTGCCAGCAGGGGGACAGGGTTAGGAGGCTACACCTTC. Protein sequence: CASRGTGLGGYTF.